The clone carrying this T cell receptor beta chain turned up a few times. The sample is drawn from a study of regulatory T cells in long-lasting Graves disease. The authors built TCR beta libraries using iRepertoire HTBI primers and Arm-PCR of CDR3 regions. TCRdb independently ran MiXCR on the multiplex PCR reads; one entry per CDR3 protein. The sample gives roughly 610,000 distinct CDR3 sequences, roughly 15% of which show up once; approximately 12% is in the top ten. The ends lost 5 bases at V and 2 bases at J; junction bases unmatched: 3. The CDR3 runs to 13 residues. The germline V gene has CDR1 SGHRS and CDR2 YFSETQ. Time point here: newly diagnosed GD, antithyroid drugs for less than 3 months. TCR sequences were obtained from RNA taken from PBMCs. These data were also filed under a second study, of T cells in Graves' hyperthyroidism and ophthalmopathy.

V is TRBV5-1 and J is TRBJ1-2; 7 bases line up with TRBD1. The sequence derives from a man between 18 and 35 years old with Graves disease. The sample in question was peripheral blood mononuclear cells (PBMCs), obtained at new diagnosis, from a patient treated with antithyroid drugs. CDR3 in amino acids: CASREGQNYGYTF. CDR3 sequence (DNA): TGCGCCAGCAGGGAGGGACAGAACTATGGCTACACCTTC.